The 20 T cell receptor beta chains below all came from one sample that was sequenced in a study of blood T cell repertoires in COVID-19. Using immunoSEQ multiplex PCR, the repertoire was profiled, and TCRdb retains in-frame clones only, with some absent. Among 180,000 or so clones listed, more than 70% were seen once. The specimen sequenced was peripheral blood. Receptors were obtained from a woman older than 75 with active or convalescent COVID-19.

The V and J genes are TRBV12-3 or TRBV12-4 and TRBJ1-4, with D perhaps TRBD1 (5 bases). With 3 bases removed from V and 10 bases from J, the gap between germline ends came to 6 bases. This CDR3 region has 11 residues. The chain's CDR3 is CASSFGGKLFF. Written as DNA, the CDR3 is TGTGCCAGCAGTTTCGGGGGAAAACTGTTTTTT.

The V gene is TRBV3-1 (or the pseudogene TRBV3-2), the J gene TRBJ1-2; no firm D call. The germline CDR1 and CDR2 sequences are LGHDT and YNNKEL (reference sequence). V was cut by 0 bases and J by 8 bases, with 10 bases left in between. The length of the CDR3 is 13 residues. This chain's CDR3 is CASSQEPGSGYTF. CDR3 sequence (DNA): TGTGCCAGCAGCCAAGAGCCCGGGAGCGGCTACACCTTC.

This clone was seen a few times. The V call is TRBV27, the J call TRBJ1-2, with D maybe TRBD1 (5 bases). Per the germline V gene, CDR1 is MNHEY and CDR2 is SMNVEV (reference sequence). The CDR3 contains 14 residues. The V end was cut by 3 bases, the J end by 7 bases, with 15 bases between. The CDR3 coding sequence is TGTGCCAGCAGTTTCAGTCTAGGGGCAGGTGGCTACACCTTC. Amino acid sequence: CASSFSLGAGGYTF.

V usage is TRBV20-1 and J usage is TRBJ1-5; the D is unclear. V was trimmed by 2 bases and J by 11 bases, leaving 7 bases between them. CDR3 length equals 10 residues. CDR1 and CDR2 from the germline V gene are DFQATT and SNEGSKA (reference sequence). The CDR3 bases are TGCAGTGCTAGACGGGAAGCCCAGCATTTT. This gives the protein CSARREAQHF.

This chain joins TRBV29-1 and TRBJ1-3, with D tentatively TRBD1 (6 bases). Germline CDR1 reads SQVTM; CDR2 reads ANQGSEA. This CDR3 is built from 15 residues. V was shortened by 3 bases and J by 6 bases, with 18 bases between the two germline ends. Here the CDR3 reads CSVDQTGRVPNTIYF. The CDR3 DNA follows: TGCAGCGTTGATCAGACAGGAAGAGTCCCAAACACCATATATTTT.

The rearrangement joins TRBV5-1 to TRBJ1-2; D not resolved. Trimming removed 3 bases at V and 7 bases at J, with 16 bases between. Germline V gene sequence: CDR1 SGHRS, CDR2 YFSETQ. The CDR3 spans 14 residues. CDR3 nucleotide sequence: TGCGCCAGCAGCTACACAGATTTCTATAGTGGCTACACCTTC. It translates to CASSYTDFYSGYTF.

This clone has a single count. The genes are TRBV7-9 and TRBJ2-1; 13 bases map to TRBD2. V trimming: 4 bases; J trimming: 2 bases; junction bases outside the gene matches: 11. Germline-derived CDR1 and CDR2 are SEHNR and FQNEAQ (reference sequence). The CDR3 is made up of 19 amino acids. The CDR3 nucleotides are TGTGCCAGCAGCTCGGGACTAGCGGGGTACGAAACCACCTACAATGAGCAGTTCTTC. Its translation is CASSSGLAGYETTYNEQFF.

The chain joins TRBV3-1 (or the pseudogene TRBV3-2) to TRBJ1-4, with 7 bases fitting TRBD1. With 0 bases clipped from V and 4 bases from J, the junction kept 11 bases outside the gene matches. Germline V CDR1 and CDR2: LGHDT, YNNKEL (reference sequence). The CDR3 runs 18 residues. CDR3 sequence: CASSQDPPRDRVNEKLFF. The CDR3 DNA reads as TGTGCCAGCAGCCAAGACCCTCCCCGGGACAGAGTTAATGAAAAACTGTTTTTT.

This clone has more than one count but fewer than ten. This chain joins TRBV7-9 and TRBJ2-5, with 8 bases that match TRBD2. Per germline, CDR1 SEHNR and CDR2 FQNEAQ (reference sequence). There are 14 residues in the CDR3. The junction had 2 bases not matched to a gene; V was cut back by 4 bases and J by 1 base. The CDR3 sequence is CASSSGGSQETQYF. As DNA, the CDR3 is TGTGCCAGCAGCTCGGGGGGGTCCCAAGAGACCCAGTACTTC. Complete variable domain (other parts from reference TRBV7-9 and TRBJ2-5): DTGVSQNPRHKITKRGQNVTFRCDPISEHNRLYWYRQTLGQGPEFLTYFQNEAQLEKSRLLSDRFSAERPKGSFSTLEIQRTEQGDSAMYLCASSSGGSQETQYFGPGTRLLVL.

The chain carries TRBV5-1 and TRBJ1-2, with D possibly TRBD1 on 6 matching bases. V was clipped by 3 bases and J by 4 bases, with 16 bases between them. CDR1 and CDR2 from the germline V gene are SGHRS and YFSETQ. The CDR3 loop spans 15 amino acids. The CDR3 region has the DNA TGCGCCAGCAGCTCCGCCCCAGGGGACGTCTATGGCTACACCTTC. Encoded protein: CASSSAPGDVYGYTF.

CDR3 in DNA: TGTGCCAGCAGCGTAGGACTAGCGGGGGGAGATACGCAGTATTTT. Translating it yields CASSVGLAGGDTQYF. The chain recombines TRBV9 with TRBJ2-3; 13 bases fit TRBD2. The CDR3 covers 15 residues. Germline trimming cut 0 bases from V and 5 bases from J; bases unmatched to any gene: 0. CDR1 and CDR2 from the germline V gene are SGDLS and YYNGEE. The variable domain in full, with the rest retrieved from reference TRBV9 and TRBJ2-3, is DSGVTQTPKHLITATGQRVTLRCSPRSGDLSVYWYQQSLDQGLQFLIQYYNGEERAKGNILERFSAQQFPDLHSELNLSSLELGDSALYFCASSVGLAGGDTQYFGPGTRLTVL.

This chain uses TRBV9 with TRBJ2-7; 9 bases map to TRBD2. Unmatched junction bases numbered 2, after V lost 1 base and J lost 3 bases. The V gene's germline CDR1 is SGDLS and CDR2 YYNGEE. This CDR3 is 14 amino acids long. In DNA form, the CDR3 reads TGTGCCAGCAGCGTATCTAGCGGGGTCTACGAGCAGTACTTC. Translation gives CASSVSSGVYEQYF.

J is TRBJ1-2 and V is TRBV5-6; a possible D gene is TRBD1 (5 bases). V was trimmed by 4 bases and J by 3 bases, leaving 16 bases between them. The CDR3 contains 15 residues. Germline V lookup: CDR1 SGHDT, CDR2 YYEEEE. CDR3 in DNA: TGTGCCAGCAGCCCCTCACTGACAGAATACTATGGCTACACCTTC. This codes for CASSPSLTEYYGYTF.

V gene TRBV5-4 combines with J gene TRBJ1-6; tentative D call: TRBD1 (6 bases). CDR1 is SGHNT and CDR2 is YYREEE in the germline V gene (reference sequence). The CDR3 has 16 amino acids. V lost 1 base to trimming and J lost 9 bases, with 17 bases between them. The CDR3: CASSLRGGQASSPLHF. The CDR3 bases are TGTGCCAGCAGCTTGAGGGGGGGGCAAGCTAGTTCACCCCTCCACTTT. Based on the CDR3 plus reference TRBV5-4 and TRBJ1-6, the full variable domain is ETGVTQSPTHLIKTRGQQVTLRCSSQSGHNTVSWYQQALGQGPQFIFQYYREEENGRGNFPPRFSGLQFPNYSSELNVNALELDDSALYLCASSLRGGQASSPLHFGNGTRLTVT.

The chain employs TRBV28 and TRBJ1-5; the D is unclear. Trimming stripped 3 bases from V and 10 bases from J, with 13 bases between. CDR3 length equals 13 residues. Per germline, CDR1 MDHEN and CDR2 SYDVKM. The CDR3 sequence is CASSLGLLVPQHF. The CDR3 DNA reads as TGTGCCAGCAGTTTGGGCCTCCTGGTACCCCAGCATTTT.

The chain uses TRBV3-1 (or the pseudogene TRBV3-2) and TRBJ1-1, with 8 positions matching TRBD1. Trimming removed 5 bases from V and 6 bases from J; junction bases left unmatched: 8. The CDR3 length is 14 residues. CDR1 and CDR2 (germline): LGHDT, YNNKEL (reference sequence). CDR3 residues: CASSSPRGLAEAFF. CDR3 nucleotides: TGTGCCAGCAGCTCCCCCAGGGGGCTCGCTGAAGCTTTCTTT.

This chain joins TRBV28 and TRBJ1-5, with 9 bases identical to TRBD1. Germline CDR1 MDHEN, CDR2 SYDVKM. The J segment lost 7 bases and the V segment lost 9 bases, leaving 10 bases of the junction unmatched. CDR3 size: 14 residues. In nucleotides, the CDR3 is TGTGCCAGTTTAACCGGGACAGGGAGACAGCCCCAGCATTTT. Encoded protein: CASLTGTGRQPQHF. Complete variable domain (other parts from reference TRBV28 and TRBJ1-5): DVKVTQSSRYLVKRTGEKVFLECVQDMDHENMFWYRQDPGLGLRLIYFSYDVKMKEKGDIPEGYSVSREKKERFSLILESASTNQTSMYLCASLTGTGRQPQHFGDGTRLSIL.

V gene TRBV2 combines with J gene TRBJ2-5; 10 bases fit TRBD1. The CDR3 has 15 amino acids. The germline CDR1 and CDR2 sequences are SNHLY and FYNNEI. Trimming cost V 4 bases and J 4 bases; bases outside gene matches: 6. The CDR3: CASSGETGGGETQYF. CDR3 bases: TGTGCCAGCAGTGGAGAGACAGGGGGCGGAGAGACCCAGTACTTC.

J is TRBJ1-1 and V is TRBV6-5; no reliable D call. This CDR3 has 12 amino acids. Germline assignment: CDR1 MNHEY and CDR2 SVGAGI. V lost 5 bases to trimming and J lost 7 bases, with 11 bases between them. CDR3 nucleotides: TGTGCCAGCAGTACTGTCCGAGGTGAAGCTTTCTTT. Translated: CASSTVRGEAFF.

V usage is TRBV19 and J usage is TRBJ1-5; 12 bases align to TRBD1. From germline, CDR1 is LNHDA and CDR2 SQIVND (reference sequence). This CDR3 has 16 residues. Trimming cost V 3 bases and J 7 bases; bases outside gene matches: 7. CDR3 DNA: TGTGCCAGTAGTATCCGGGACAGGGGGCCGTGGCAGCCCCAGCATTTT. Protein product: CASSIRDRGPWQPQHF. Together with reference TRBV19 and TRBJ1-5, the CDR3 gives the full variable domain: DGGITQSPKYLFRKEGQNVTLSCEQNLNHDAMYWYRQDPGQGLRLIYYSQIVNDFQKGDIAEGYSVSREKKESFPLTVTSAQKNPTAFYLCASSIRDRGPWQPQHFGDGTRLSIL.